A selection of T cell receptor beta chains follows, all from one sample in a study of cytomegalovirus exposure and HLA in healthy donors. TCRdb's copy holds only in-frame clones and misses some; the assay was immunoSEQ multiplex PCR. This table holds about 160,000 clones, roughly 80% found once. The sequenced sample was PBMCs. Source of these receptors: a woman aged 25 to 45 in good health and CMV-seropositive. The CDR3 runs from the conserved cysteine through the conserved F or W. A D gene is named only where the DNA matches it firmly. Rows may omit the clone size; those that give it use once, few, many or a size class.

>.|TRBV7-9|TRBJ2-6|.
TGTTCCAGCAGCATCGACAGGAGGTCTGGGGCCAACGTCCTGACTTTC
CSSSIDRRSGANVLTF
>TRBD1|TRBV27|TRBJ2-7|.
TGTGCCAGCAGTTTCCCAGGGGGTCACGAGCAGTACTTC
CASSFPGGHEQYF
>.|TRBV2|TRBJ2-5|.
TGTGCCAGCAGTGAAGCGCCACGAAGCGAGACCCAGTACTTC
CASSEAPRSETQYF
>TRBD1|TRBV7-3|TRBJ2-3|few
TGTGCCAGCAGCCCGGGTAAGGGGGCGGGCACAGATACGCAGTATTTT
CASSPGKGAGTDTQYF
>.|TRBV11-2|TRBJ1-6|.
TGTGCCAGCAGCTTAGATATTAATTCACCCCTCCACTTT
CASSLDINSPLHF
>.|TRBV30|TRBJ1-5|.
TGTGCCTGGAGTGTAGCGTCAAACGATCAGCCCCAGCATTTT
CAWSVASNDQPQHF
>.|TRBV6-5|TRBJ2-3|.
TGTGCCAGCAGTCGACTTGTTTCTAGCACAGATACGCAGTATTTT
CASSRLVSSTDTQYF
>TRBD1|TRBV5-4|TRBJ1-6|.
TGTGCCAGCAGCTCGTTGGGGGGGACAGGTTATTCACCCCTCCACTTT
CASSSLGGTGYSPLHF
>.|TRBV5-1|TRBJ1-1|.
TGCGCCAGCAGCCTTCGGGGGGGAGGCACTGAAGCTTTCTTT
CASSLRGGGTEAFF
>TRBD2|TRBV2|TRBJ2-1|.
TGTGCCAGCTCTGATAGCGGGGGCTCCTACAATGAGCAGTTCTTC
CASSDSGGSYNEQFF
>.|TRBV28|TRBJ1-5|.
TGTGCCAGCATTCGGTATGGCTGGGGCGGGGGAAATCAGCCCCAGCATTTT
CASIRYGWGGGNQPQHF
>TRBD2|TRBV7-9|TRBJ2-3|once
TGTGCCAGCGACCTTAGCGGGGGGCGCACAGATACGCAGTATTTT
CASDLSGGRTDTQYF
>.|TRBV29-1|TRBJ2-5|.
TGCAGCGTTGAAGAAGGGCAGGGCCAGTACTTC
CSVEEGQGQYF
>TRBD2|TRBV6-1|TRBJ2-2|.
TGTGCCAGCAGTGAACAGCGGGGAACCGGGGAGCTGTTTTTT
CASSEQRGTGELFF
>.|TRBV4-3|TRBJ1-2|.
TGCGCCAGCAGCCAAGGACAGCTTAACTATGGCTACACCTTC
CASSQGQLNYGYTF
>.|TRBV9|TRBJ2-4|.
TGTGCCAGCAGCTCGCATACAGGGGCCAAAAACATTCAGTACTTC
CASSSHTGAKNIQYF
>.|TRBV7-2|TRBJ2-3|.
TGTGCCAGCAGCTTAACAGCTAGCACAACAGATACGCAGTATTTT
CASSLTASTTDTQYF
>.|TRBV2|TRBJ2-5|.
TGTGCCAGCAGTTCAGGGGCTAGCGGTCAAGAGACCCAGTACTTC
CASSSGASGQETQYF
>.|TRBV5-1|TRBJ2-5|few
TGCGCCAGCAGCTTGGCCGACATTATCCAAGAGACCCAGTACTTC
CASSLADIIQETQYF
>TRBD2|TRBV6-6|TRBJ2-5|.
TGTGCCAGCAGTTATTTGCGCGGGGGAAAAGAGACCCAGTACTTC
CASSYLRGGKETQYF
>.|TRBV6-6|TRBJ1-1|.
TGTGCCAGCAGTCGACAAGGGGAAACTGAAGCTTTCTTT
CASSRQGETEAFF
>.|TRBV7-9|TRBJ1-2|.
TGTGCCAGCAGCTTAGGTGCGGGGAATTACTATGGCTACACCTTC
CASSLGAGNYYGYTF
>.|TRBV11-2|TRBJ2-1|once
TGTGCCAGCAGCTTAGGCAGGGGCAGATACAATGAGCAGTTCTTC
CASSLGRGRYNEQFF
>TRBD1|TRBV7-2|TRBJ1-1|.
TGTGCCAGCAGCTTGACAGGGGTTGTCCCTGAAGCTTTCTTT
CASSLTGVVPEAFF
>.|TRBV7-3|TRBJ1-2|once
TGTGCCAGCAGCTTAATAGGGAGCAGTGGCTACACCTTC
CASSLIGSSGYTF
>TRBD1|TRBV19|TRBJ1-1|.
TGTGCCAGTAGCCCCCCCACAGGGGGATGGGACACTGAAGCTTTCTTT
CASSPPTGGWDTEAFF
>.|TRBV6-1|TRBJ2-7|.
TGTGCCAGCAGTGACCGGGGGATAAGCTACGAGCAGTACTTC
CASSDRGISYEQYF
>TRBD1|TRBV19|TRBJ2-1|.
TGTGCCGCCGGGGACAGGGCCTCCGGGGGATTATACAATGAGCAGTTCTTC
CAAGDRASGGLYNEQFF
>TRBD2|TRBV27|TRBJ2-7|few
TGTGCCAGCAGTGGGACTAGCGGATACGAGCAGTACTTC
CASSGTSGYEQYF
>.|TRBV7-3|TRBJ1-2|.
TGTGCCAGCAGCGTAGGAGGTGTGGGGGGCTATGGCTACACCTTC
CASSVGGVGGYGYTF
>.|TRBV18|TRBJ1-1|.
TGTGCCAGCTCATCGTGGCCGGGGAACACTGAAGCTTTTTTT
CASSSWPGNTEAFF
>TRBD1|TRBV6-5|TRBJ1-2|.
TGTGCCAGCAGTTACTCGGGACAGGTAGAAGGCTACACCTTC
CASSYSGQVEGYTF
>.|TRBV27|TRBJ2-7|.
TGTGCCAGCAGTCCGTCATCCGGGACAAAGACTTACGAGCAGTACTTC
CASSPSSGTKTYEQYF
>TRBD1|TRBV5-1|TRBJ1-1|.
TGCGCCAGCAGGCAGGGGGCTGACACTGAAGCTTTCTTT
CASRQGADTEAFF
>TRBD1|TRBV10-3|TRBJ1-5|.
TGTGCCATCAGTATCCGCAACAGGGGTCAGCCCCAGCATTTT
CAISIRNRGQPQHF
>TRBD1|TRBV4-3|TRBJ1-6|few
TGCGCCAGCAGCCAAGAAGGGGGACAGGGCGGTTCACCCCTCCACTTT
CASSQEGGQGGSPLHF
>.|TRBV20-1|TRBJ2-1|.
TGCAGTGCTATTCTACGGGATGAGCAGTTCTTC
CSAILRDEQFF
>TRBD1|TRBV5-4|TRBJ1-1|.
TGTGCCAGCAGGTCCGACAGGGGATCGACGGCTTTCTTT
CASRSDRGSTAFF
>TRBD1|TRBV7-2|TRBJ1-4|.
TGTGCCAGCAGCTTATTCATAGCAGGGGGCGGTAAACTGTTTTTT
CASSLFIAGGGKLFF
>.|TRBV6-1|TRBJ1-5|.
TGTGCCAGCAGTGAATTGGGGGGGACGGATCAGCCCCAGCATTTT
CASSELGGTDQPQHF
>TRBD1|TRBV5-1|TRBJ2-3|.
TGCGCCAGCAGCTTGGGGGGACAGGGCTCCTATACGCAGTATTTT
CASSLGGQGSYTQYF
>.|TRBV7-9|TRBJ2-5|.
TGTGCCAGCAGCCAATACCAAGAGACCCAGTACTTC
CASSQYQETQYF
>.|TRBV7-9|TRBJ2-1|.
TGTGCCAGCAGCTTTCACAAGGCGGTCGATGAGCAGTTCTTC
CASSFHKAVDEQFF
>.|TRBV29-1|TRBJ1-1|.
TGCAGCGTTCGGGAGAAGAGCCAGAAGAGAGCTTTCTTT
CSVREKSQKRAFF
>.|TRBV4-3|TRBJ1-5|.
TGCGCCAGCAGCCAAGAGATATCTCGGGGGTTTTATCAGCCCCAGCATTTT
CASSQEISRGFYQPQHF
>.|TRBV5-4|TRBJ2-7|.
TGTGCCAGCAGCTTAACCGACAGTTCCTACGAGCAGTACTTC
CASSLTDSSYEQYF
>.|TRBV7-9|TRBJ2-4|.
TGTGCCAGCAGCTTTAGCGGCGACATTCAGTACTTC
CASSFSGDIQYF
>.|TRBV27|TRBJ2-1|.
TGTGCCAGCAGTTTCGACTATCCCAATGAGCAGTTCTTC
CASSFDYPNEQFF
>TRBD1|TRBV12-5|TRBJ2-7|.
TGTGCTAGTGGTCCAAGGACAGGGATCTACGAGCAGTACTTC
CASGPRTGIYEQYF
>.|TRBV6-1|TRBJ1-1|.
TGTGCCAGCATTCCCTCGGTCATGAACACTGAAGCTTTCTTT
CASIPSVMNTEAFF
>.|TRBV14|TRBJ1-1|.
TGTGCCAGCAGCCAAGATATACGACAGAAGAACACTGAAGCTTTCTTT
CASSQDIRQKNTEAFF